This paragraph reports one T cell receptor beta chain. Its matching antigen is unknown. Donors were healthy Caucasian individuals from Russia aged about 6 to 95. It was approximately 9 milliliters of peripheral blood that were drawn from each donor. Next came a second PCR, run for about 7 to 11 cycles, which used a sample-barcoded 5' primer along with a J-beta primer mix. TCRdb independently ran MiXCR on the 5' RACE reads; one entry per CDR3 protein. The table lists 550,000 to 750,000 distinct CDR3 sequences, about 21% of them singletons. The entry originates in a study of blood T cells in healthy people across ages. This CDR3 region has 16 residues. Germline V gene data show CDR1 as DFQATT and CDR2 as SNEGSKA (reference sequence). With 3 bases clipped from V and 2 bases from J, the junction kept 6 bases outside the gene matches. Study results and limitations: Diversity was higher, and naive CD4+ cells more numerous, in long-lived donors than in aged donors.

This TCR was sampled from a man between 70 and 80 years old in good health. The sequencing sample was made of blood. The chain employs TRBV20-1 and TRBJ2-2; 10 nucleotides match TRBD1. Here the CDR3 DNA reads TGCAGTGCTAGCCCCTGGGACAGGGGCAACACCGGGGAGCTGTTTTTT. Its protein product is CSASPWDRGNTGELFF.